The TCR beta chain under discussion was sequenced for a study of cytomegalovirus exposure and HLA in healthy donors (dated by TCRdb to the late 2010s). Describing the broader study: According to an earlier analysis of 587 of the donors, some 180 million T cells yielded 117 million unique TCR beta sequences and around 280 Gb of sequence data. A handful of DR-DQ haplotypes were treated as single units for association and clustering because of strong linkage in the cohort. Rather than drawing on any new phenotypic data, the later analysis identified candidate immune exposures from TCR beta sequences and the way those sequences occurred across donors. An early release covering roughly 640 HLA-typed donors comprised about 300 gigabases of sequencing data and some 79 million unique TCR sequences. A separate validation cohort of over a hundred different subjects was used in addition to the roughly 720-subject first cohort. Donor age, sex, ethnicity and CMV serostatus were compiled together with the repertoire data. The study profiled the T cell repertoires of 500 to 800 subjects by immunosequencing and related them to cytomegalovirus serostatus. A later analysis re-examined previously published TCR beta repertoires from around 670 donors and added high-resolution HLA genotyping to investigate patterns of TCR occurrence. Every discovery cohort repertoire had been produced on one sequencing platform. In an earlier analysis of roughly 600 of the donors, high-throughput TCR beta sequencing was used to judge whether each TCR beta V gene segment behaved as functional or pseudogenic. The study aimed to test whether cataloging public T cell receptors could reveal signatures of past pathogen exposure. A later genetic analysis took genome-wide SNP genotypes for 398 of the 666 donors and used that subset as a discovery cohort. Across 398 genotyped donors of the cohort, an average of approximately 240,000 unique TCR beta nucleotide sequences per donor were sequenced, and approximately 19% of those sequences were non-productive. Of the 300 to 500 genotyped donors, 65% to 90% were placed in the genetic ancestry cluster associated with self-reported Caucasian donors. HLA typing included class I and class II loci at four-digit resolution. To predict cytomegalovirus infection status, the study combined high-throughput TCR immunosequencing, statistical association of individual TCRs with disease status, and machine learning. Typing coverage varied by locus: about 629-640 donors for A, B, C, DRB1 and DQB1; 522 for DQA1; more than 600 for DPA1; approximately 490 for DPB1. General findings and caveats noted by the study authors: In both the original and validation cohorts, the classifier was reported to diagnose cytomegalovirus status with high specificity and sensitivity. Correlated functional status among segregating V segments might be attributable to linkage disequilibrium, but an unknown experimental factor could not be ruled out. A total of 164 TCR beta chains were listed by the study as associated with cytomegalovirus. For the cohort, immune exposure information was limited to CMV serostatus. A group of highly shared sequence variants was considered likely to be a technical artifact of the sequencing pipeline. This cohort had only TCR beta chains sequenced, and the lack of alpha or paired-chain data limited which features could be detected. Because HLA typing was missing for some donors at each locus, association tests included only the typed subset. Because counts were too low, about 18 rarely observed V segments, including chromosome 9 orphons, were excluded from the earlier analysis of 587 of the donors. Roughly uniform sequencing depth across donors was assumed in presence/absence analyses, although this assumption may not hold. In a later analysis, HLA-associated TCR beta chains showed more clonal expansion and lower generation probabilities than non-associated chains that were equally common. A further reported finding was that TCR beta sequences accurately predicted the HLA-A and HLA-B alleles for most subjects in the first cohort. A few of the identified cytomegalovirus-associated TCR beta chains were confirmed in vitro to be specific for cytomegalovirus antigens. Because the 87-base-pair reads could not distinguish some IMGT-functional V segments, including TRBV6-2 and TRBV6-3, those segments were excluded. A later analysis found that TCR association rates varied across HLA loci, with DRB1 alleles showing the most associated TCRs and HLA-C alleles the fewest. In an earlier analysis of some 640 of the donors, most TCR beta V segments were observed in productive rearrangements about 90% or about 30% of the time, broadly matching IMGT annotations. In a later genetic analysis, a missense DCLRE1C variant was associated with V-gene and J-gene trimming of TCR beta chains, and the association was replicated in an independent cohort. The authors suggested that the approach could potentially be generalized to other disease states and immunological phenotypes. A later analysis associated about 17,000 TCR beta sequences with specific HLA alleles at a false discovery rate of 0.05. Strong co-occurrence of HLA alleles, especially DR and DQ, made assigning TCR associations to individual alleles difficult. In a later analysis, most CMV-associated TCR beta chains were found to appear HLA-restricted, with HLA associations seemingly driven largely by CMV exposure. A later analysis reported that several top co-occurrence clusters appeared linked to parvovirus B19, influenza, CMV and Epstein-Barr virus. According to a later genetic analysis, donors in an Asian-associated ancestry cluster had fewer N-insertions in productive TCRs than the roughly 700-donor mean. Across donors, most TCR sequences were observed very rarely, whereas some public TCRs were present in many individuals.

The cohort consisted of 600 to 750 healthy bone marrow donors. At the time of sampling, all cohort members were nominally healthy, though unrecorded immune exposures were likely present. The donor tested CMV seropositive and was one of the 289 seropositive cohort members. A peripheral blood sample was collected from each donor, and TCR beta sequencing was performed on peripheral blood mononuclear cells. The Qiagen DNeasy Blood Extraction Kit was used to extract genomic DNA from the blood cell samples. The library was obtained by the immunoSEQ multiplex PCR assay. A mixture of 60 forward primers for TCR Vbeta segments and 13 reverse primers for TCR Jbeta segments was used in the multiplex PCR. Amplification of the CDR3 region of rearranged TCR beta genes was performed with a multiplex PCR assay on genomic DNA. The Illumina HiSeq System was used to sequence the amplified TCR beta libraries as 87-base-pair reads. The authors' analysis ran thus. A later analysis tallied around 82 million unique TCR beta chains across the approximately 670 repertoires, and approximately 9.9 million of those chains were shared by two or more donors. Raw reads were error-corrected and collapsed into unique sequences by a nearest-neighbor algorithm in which closely related sequences were merged to remove PCR and sequencing errors. V, D and J gene segments were assigned by aligning CDR3 sequences to IMGT reference sequences. For a sequence to be retained, at least a six-nucleotide match to both a V gene segment and a J gene segment was required. Rearrangements were classified as productive when the CDR3 lacked stop codons and remained in frame with V and J, and all other rearrangements were classified as non-productive. Following IMGT convention, CDR3 was defined as the stretch from the second conserved V-encoded cysteine up to the conserved J-encoded phenylalanine. Sequences without an unambiguous match to a single V gene segment were excluded from the earlier analysis of several hundred of the donors. An earlier analysis of 587 of the donors classified V segments as functional when productive rearrangements were above 56.7% and as segregating when the standard deviation between donors was above 5%. A statistical classification framework was built to diagnose cytomegalovirus status from the catalog of TCR beta chain sequences. In a later analysis, V and J genes were assigned by comparing TCR nucleotide sequences against IMGT/GENE-DB human TR gene sequences. A later analysis assigned CDR3 sequences and most-parsimonious VDJ recombination scenarios with the TCRdist pipeline. A later analysis defined each TCR beta chain by its CDR3 amino acid sequence plus V-gene family, and excluded reads lacking a unique V-gene family. In a later analysis, around 650 highly shared, low-generation-probability nucleotide sequences were removed to address suspected cross-contamination and a sequencing artifact. In a later analysis, a clonal expansion index was calculated for each public chain from normalized within-repertoire ranks of inferred template counts. Generation probabilities in a later analysis came from a VDJ recombination model fitted to out-of-frame rearrangements, and those results were checked against IGoR. In a later analysis, TCR-TCR, TCR-HLA and TCR-CMV co-occurrence was scored with hypergeometric tests, and a repertoire-size bias correction was applied to TCR pairs. To estimate false discovery rates, a later analysis permuted the HLA or CMV assignments 20 times. In a later analysis, co-occurring TCRs were grouped using DBSCAN, with TCRdist sequence similarity added in when clustering inside HLA-allele-positive subsets. For co-occurrence clustering, repertoires with fewer than 30,000 or more than 120,000 public chains were excluded, along with five repertoires with anomalous nucleotide sharing. Sourced from immuneACCESS, this table was stored by TCRdb with only in-frame sequences that have V and J called. A share of the clones is absent; for the studies checked, an unresolved V gene accounts for under half, and the remainder has no known explanation. D and trimming come from the DNA, and the V and J calls and clone size come from that table. This sample holds 150,000 to 200,000 clones; around 80% were observed only once. Jointly, the top ten make up around 6.6% of the sample.

V loses 2 bases at its end and J loses 6 bases; junction bases beyond the gene matches: 7. From a lookup of the germline V gene, CDR1 and CDR2 are SGHTS and YDEGEE. The CDR3, cysteine through phenylalanine, is 16 amino acids long. Only the CDR3 region is kept as DNA, spanning 48 bases read in frame from base 1. Concerning this clone: Its target antigen remains unknown. Base qualities are not at hand, and no much larger clone is one base apart.

This sequence uses TRBV5-8 and TRBJ2-3; the central 12 bases match TRBD2. This clonotype was obtained from a man in his fifties or sixties in good health and CMV-seropositive. Material for sequencing was PBMCs. At the DNA level, the sequence is TGTGCCAGCAGCTTTCGACTAGCGGGGGCCGGGGATACGCAGTATTTT. Translated, it reads CASSFRLAGAGDTQYF.